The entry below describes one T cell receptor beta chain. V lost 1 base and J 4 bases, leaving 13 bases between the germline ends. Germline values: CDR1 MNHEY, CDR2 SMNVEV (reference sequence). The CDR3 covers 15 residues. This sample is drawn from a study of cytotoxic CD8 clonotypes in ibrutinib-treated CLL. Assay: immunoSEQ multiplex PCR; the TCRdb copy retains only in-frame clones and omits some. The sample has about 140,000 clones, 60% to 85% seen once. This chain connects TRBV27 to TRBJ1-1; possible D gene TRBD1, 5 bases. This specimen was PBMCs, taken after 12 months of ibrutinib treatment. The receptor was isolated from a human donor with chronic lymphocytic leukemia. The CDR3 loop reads CASSLFRGSGTEAFF. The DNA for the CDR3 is TGTGCCAGCAGTTTATTTCGGGGGTCAGGCACTGAAGCTTTCTTT.